Presented here are 5 T cell receptor beta chains from one specimen sequenced in a study of blood T cell repertoires in COVID-19 (dated by TCRdb to 2018 to 2021). Libraries were constructed by the immunoSEQ multiplex PCR assay. The table was pulled from immuneACCESS by TCRdb, which kept in-frame rearrangements only. Such tables lose some clones; where checked, under half of the loss comes from unresolved V genes, and the rest has no known cause. The sample has about 370,000 clones on record, roughly 90% of them singletons. The ten largest clones capture roughly 6.8% of the sample. The sequencing sample was made of peripheral blood. The receptor source for this set is a man aged 18 to 30 with active or convalescent COVID-19.

The chain recombines TRBV5-1 with TRBJ1-5; 7 bases line up with TRBD1. The ends lost 4 bases at V and 6 bases at J; junction bases unmatched: 10. The CDR3 has 15 amino acids. Germline V gives CDR1 SGHRS, CDR2 YFSETQ. CDR3 amino acids: CASSADRRKGQPQHF. The CDR3 bases are TGCGCCAGCAGCGCGGACAGGCGAAAGGGTCAGCCCCAGCATTTT.

V and J are TRBV6-2 or TRBV6-3 and TRBJ2-7, with TRBD1 identical over 8 bases. The CDR3 covers 16 residues. Germline trimming cut 2 bases from V and 2 bases from J; bases unmatched to any gene: 8. Germline CDR1 is MNHEY and CDR2 is SVGEGT. In DNA, the CDR3 is TGTGCCAGCAGTTACCGACAGGGGCGGATGACCTACGAGCAGTACTTC. It codes for CASSYRQGRMTYEQYF.

The rearrangement uses TRBV11-2 and TRBJ2-4, with 7 bases matching TRBD1. The CDR3 contains 13 residues. The germline gives CDR1 SGHAT, CDR2 FQNNGV. Trimming cost V 5 bases and J 6 bases; bases outside gene matches: 4. The CDR3 nucleotides are TGTGCCAGCAGCCCCGGGGACAGAAACATTCAGTACTTC. Translation: CASSPGDRNIQYF.

The chain employs TRBV11-2 and TRBJ1-2; D gene unclear. Per germline, CDR1 SGHAT and CDR2 FQNNGV. Trimming left V 0 bases short and J 0 bases short, with 8 bases between. CDR3 length: 15 residues. The CDR3 protein is CASSLDSTTNYGYTF. Here the CDR3 DNA reads TGTGCCAGCAGCTTAGATTCGACTACTAACTATGGCTACACCTTC.

The chain joins TRBV2 to TRBJ1-3, with D uncertain. CDR3 length: 15 residues. Germline CDR1 and CDR2: SNHLY and FYNNEI. V lost 0 bases, J lost 3 bases, and 9 bases lay in between. The CDR3 region has the DNA TGTGCCAGCAGTGAAGCGCCGGGGTTTGGAAACACCATATATTTT. Translating gives CASSEAPGFGNTIYF.